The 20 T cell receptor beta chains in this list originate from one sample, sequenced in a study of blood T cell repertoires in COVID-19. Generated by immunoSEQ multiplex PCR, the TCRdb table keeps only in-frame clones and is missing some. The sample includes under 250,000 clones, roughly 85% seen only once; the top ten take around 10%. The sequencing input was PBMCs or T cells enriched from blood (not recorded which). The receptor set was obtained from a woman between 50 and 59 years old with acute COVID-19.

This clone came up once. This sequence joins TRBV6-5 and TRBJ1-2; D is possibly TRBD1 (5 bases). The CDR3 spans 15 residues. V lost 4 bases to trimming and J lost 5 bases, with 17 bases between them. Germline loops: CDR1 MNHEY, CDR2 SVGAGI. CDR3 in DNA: TGTGCCAGCAGTTCCCAGGGTGGTGAGTGGTATGGCTACACCTTC. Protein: CASSSQGGEWYGYTF.

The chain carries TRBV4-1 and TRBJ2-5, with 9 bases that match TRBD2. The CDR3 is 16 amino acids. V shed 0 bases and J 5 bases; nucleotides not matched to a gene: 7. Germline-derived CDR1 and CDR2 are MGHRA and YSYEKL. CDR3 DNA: TGCGCCAGCAGCCAAGAGGGAGCGGGGGGTAGGGAGACCCAGTACTTC. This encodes CASSQEGAGGRETQYF.

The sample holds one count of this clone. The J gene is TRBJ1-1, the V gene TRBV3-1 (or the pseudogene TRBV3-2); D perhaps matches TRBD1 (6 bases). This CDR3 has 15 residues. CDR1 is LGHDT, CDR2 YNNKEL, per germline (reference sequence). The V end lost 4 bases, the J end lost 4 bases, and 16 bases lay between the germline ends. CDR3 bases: TGTGCCAGCAGCCCATCAACAGGGTTCGGCACTGAAGCTTTCTTT. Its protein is CASSPSTGFGTEAFF.

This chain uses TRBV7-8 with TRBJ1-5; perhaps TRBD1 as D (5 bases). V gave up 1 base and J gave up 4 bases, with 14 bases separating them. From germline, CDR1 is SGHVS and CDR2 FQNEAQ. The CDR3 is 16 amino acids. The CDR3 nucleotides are TGTGCCAGCAGCTTAGGCGGGGGGGTAAGGAATCAGCCCCAGCATTTT. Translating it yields CASSLGGGVRNQPQHF.

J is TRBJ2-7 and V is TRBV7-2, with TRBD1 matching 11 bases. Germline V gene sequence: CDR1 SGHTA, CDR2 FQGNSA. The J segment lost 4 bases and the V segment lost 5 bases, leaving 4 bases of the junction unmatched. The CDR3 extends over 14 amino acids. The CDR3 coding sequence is TGTGCCAGCAGCGGACAGGGGGCTGCATACGAGCAGTACTTC. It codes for CASSGQGAAYEQYF. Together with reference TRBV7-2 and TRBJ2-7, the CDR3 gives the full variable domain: GAGVSQSPSNKVTEKGKDVELRCDPISGHTALYWYRQSLGQGLEFLIYFQGNSAPDKSGLPSDRFSAERTGGSVSTLTIQRTQQEDSAVYLCASSGQGAAYEQYFGPGTRLTVT.

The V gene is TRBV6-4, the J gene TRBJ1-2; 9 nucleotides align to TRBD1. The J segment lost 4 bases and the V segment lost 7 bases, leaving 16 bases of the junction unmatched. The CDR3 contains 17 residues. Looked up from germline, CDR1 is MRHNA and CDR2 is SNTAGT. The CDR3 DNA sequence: TGTGCCAGCACGTCACAGGGGGCCGACATACTGGCCTATGGCTACACCTTC. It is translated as CASTSQGADILAYGYTF.

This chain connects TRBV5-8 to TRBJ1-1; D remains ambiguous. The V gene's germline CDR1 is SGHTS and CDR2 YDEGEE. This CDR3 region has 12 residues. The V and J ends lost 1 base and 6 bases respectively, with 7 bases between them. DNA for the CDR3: TGTGCCAGCAGCTTGTACGGGGCTGAAGCTTTCTTT. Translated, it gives CASSLYGAEAFF.

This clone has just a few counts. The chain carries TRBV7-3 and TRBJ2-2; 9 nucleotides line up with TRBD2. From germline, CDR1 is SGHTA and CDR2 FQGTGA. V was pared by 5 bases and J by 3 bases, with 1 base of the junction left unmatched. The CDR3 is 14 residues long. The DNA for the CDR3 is TGTGCCAGCAGCGCGGGAGGGGACACCGGGGAGCTGTTTTTT. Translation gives CASSAGGDTGELFF.

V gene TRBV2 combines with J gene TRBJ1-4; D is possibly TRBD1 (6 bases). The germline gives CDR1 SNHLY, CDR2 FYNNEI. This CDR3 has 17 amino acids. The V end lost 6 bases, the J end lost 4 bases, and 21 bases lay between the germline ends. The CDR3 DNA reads TGTGCCAGCAGCCAAAAAATGCTACAGGGCCTTAATGAAAAACTGTTTTTT. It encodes CASSQKMLQGLNEKLFF. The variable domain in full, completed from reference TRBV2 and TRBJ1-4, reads EPEVTQTPSHQVTQMGQEVILRCVPISNHLYFYWYRQILGQKVEFLVSFYNNEISEKSEIFDDQFSVERPDGSNFTLKIRSTKLEDSAMYFCASSQKMLQGLNEKLFFGSGTQLSVL.

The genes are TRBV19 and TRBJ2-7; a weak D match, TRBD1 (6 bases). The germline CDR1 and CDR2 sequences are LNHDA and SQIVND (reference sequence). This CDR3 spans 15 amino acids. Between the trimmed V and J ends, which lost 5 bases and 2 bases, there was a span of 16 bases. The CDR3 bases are TGTGCCAGTAGTCCCCTTCAAGGACAGACCTACGAGCAGTACTTC. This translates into CASSPLQGQTYEQYF.

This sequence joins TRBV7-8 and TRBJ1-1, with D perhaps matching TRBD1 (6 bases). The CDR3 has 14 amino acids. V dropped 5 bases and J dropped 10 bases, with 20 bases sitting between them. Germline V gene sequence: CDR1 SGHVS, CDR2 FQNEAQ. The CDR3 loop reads CASSLREGTSGAFF. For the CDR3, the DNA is TGTGCCAGCAGCCTAAGGGAAGGGACATCTGGAGCTTTCTTT.

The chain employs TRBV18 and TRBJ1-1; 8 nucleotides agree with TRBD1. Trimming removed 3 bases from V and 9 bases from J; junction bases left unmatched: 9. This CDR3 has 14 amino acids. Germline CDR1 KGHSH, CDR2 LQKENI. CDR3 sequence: CASSPNHGQGKAFF. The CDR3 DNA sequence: TGTGCCAGCTCACCCAACCATGGACAGGGAAAAGCTTTCTTT.

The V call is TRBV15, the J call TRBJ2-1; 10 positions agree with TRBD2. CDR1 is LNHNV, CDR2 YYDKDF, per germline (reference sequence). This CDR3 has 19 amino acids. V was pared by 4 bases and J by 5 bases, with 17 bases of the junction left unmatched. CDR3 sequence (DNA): TGTGCCACCAGCACATTACCCCCTAAACCGGGACTAGCGAACAATGAGCAGTTCTTC. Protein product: CATSTLPPKPGLANNEQFF. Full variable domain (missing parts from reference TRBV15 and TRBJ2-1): DAMVIQNPRYQVTQFGKPVTLSCSQTLNHNVMYWYQQKSSQAPKLLFHYYDKDFNNEADTPDNFQSRRPNTSFCFLDIRSPGLGDTAMYLCATSTLPPKPGLANNEQFFGPGTRLTVL.

CDR3 sequence (DNA): TGTGCCAGCAGGATGGGACACGGGAACACCGGGGAGCTGTTTTTT. This encodes CASRMGHGNTGELFF. The gene calls are TRBV5-4 and TRBJ2-2, with a possible D match to TRBD1 (6 bases). V was trimmed by 5 bases and J by 1 base, leaving 12 bases between them. CDR1 is SGHNT, CDR2 YYREEE, per germline (reference sequence). This CDR3 contains 15 residues.

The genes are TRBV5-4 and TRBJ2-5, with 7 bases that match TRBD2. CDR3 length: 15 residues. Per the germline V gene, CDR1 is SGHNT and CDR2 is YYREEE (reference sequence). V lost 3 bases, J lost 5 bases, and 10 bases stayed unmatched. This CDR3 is CASSWGLSGSETQYF. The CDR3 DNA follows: TGTGCCAGCAGCTGGGGACTATCGGGTTCGGAGACCCAGTACTTC.

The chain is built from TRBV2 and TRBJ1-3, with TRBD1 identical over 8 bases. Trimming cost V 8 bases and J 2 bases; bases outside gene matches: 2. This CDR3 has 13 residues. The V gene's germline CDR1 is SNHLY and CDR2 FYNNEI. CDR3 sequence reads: CASQGAAGNTIYF. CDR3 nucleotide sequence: TGTGCCAGCCAGGGGGCCGCTGGAAACACCATATATTTT.

The CDR3: CASSNWTAGNTIYF. The CDR3 coding sequence is TGTGCCAGCAGCAACTGGACAGCTGGAAACACCATATATTTT. The chain employs TRBV21-1 and TRBJ1-3; TRBD1, the table's D call, was not compared with the DNA. TRBV21-1 is assigned pseudogene status. The CDR3 length is 14 residues.

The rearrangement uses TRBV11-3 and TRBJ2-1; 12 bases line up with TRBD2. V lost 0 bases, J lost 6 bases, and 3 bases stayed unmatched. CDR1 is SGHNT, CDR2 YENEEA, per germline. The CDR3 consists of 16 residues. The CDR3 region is CASSLDLAGGLNEQFF. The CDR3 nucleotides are TGTGCCAGCAGCTTAGACCTAGCGGGGGGGCTCAATGAGCAGTTCTTC.

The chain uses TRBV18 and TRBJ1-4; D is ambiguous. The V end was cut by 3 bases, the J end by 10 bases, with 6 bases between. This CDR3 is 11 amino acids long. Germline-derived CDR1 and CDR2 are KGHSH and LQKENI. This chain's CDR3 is CASSPSVKLFF. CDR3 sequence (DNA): TGTGCCAGCTCACCGTCGGTAAAACTGTTTTTT.

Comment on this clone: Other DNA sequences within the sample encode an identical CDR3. This CDR3 is CASSLTGGYGYTF. CDR3 coding DNA: TGTGCCAGCAGTTTAACAGGGGGCTATGGCTACACCTTC. The chain carries TRBV27 and TRBJ1-2; 8 nucleotides line up with TRBD1. Germline CDR1 and CDR2: MNHEY and SMNVEV (reference sequence). The CDR3 is 13 amino acids. The J segment lost 4 bases and the V segment lost 2 bases, leaving 0 bases of the junction unmatched.